The 17 T cell receptor beta chains below all came from one sample that was sequenced in a study of shared clonotypes between healthy human individuals. Using immunoSEQ multiplex PCR, the repertoire was profiled, and TCRdb retains in-frame clones only, with some absent. This table has approximately 2.5 million clones, just over 90% appearing once. Sequenced material: naive CD4+ T cells sorted from blood. The subset here: CD45RA+ positively selected. These receptors were obtained from a man in his late teens or twenties in good health.

This rearrangement joins TRBV5-4 to TRBJ1-5, with a weak D call TRBD1 (5 bases). The CDR3 consists of 15 residues. V was pared by 0 bases and J by 1 base, with 8 bases between. The V gene's germline CDR1 is SGHNT and CDR2 YYREEE (reference sequence). The chain's CDR3 is CASSLVPGSNQPQHF. The CDR3 DNA reads as TGTGCCAGCAGCTTGGTTCCAGGGAGCAATCAGCCCCAGCATTTT. The complete variable domain, with remaining parts taken from reference TRBV5-4 and TRBJ1-5, reads ETGVTQSPTHLIKTRGQQVTLRCSSQSGHNTVSWYQQALGQGPQFIFQYYREEENGRGNFPPRFSGLQFPNYSSELNVNALELDDSALYLCASSLVPGSNQPQHFGDGTRLSIL.

This clone has only one observation. J is TRBJ1-5 and V is TRBV10-2; 7 bases agree with TRBD1. From germline, CDR1 is WSHSY and CDR2 SAAADI. J lost 3 bases, V lost 6 bases, and 5 bases had no gene match. CDR3 length equals 14 residues. The CDR3, as DNA: TGCGCCAGCAGACAGGGGCCAGTCAATCAGCCCCAGCATTTT. This encodes CASRQGPVNQPQHF.

J is TRBJ2-7 and V is TRBV19; D perhaps matches TRBD2 (5 bases). The CDR3 is 15 amino acids. Looked up from germline, CDR1 is LNHDA and CDR2 is SQIVND (reference sequence). V was shortened by 5 bases and J by 2 bases, with 16 bases between the two germline ends. The CDR3 DNA is TGTGCCAGTAGTGTAGGACTCACGGCACCCTACGAGCAGTACTTC. It codes for CASSVGLTAPYEQYF.

This chain joins TRBV6-7 and TRBJ2-1, with 11 bases fitting TRBD2. TRBV6-7 is an ORF; its function is uncertain. Trimming took 7 bases from V and 3 from J; bases not matched to a gene: 5. The CDR3 is made up of 15 amino acids. The CDR3 region is CASIPGLAVYNEQFF. DNA of the CDR3: TGTGCCAGCATTCCGGGACTAGCGGTCTACAATGAGCAGTTCTTC.

The chain carries TRBV20-1 and TRBJ2-7; possible D gene TRBD1, 6 bases. V was pared by 5 bases and J by 7 bases, with 12 bases between. This CDR3 comprises 11 residues. The V gene's germline CDR1 is DFQATT and CDR2 SNEGSKA (reference sequence). The CDR3 nucleotides read TGCAGTGCTCACAGGGCAGGGGAGCAGTACTTC. It codes for CSAHRAGEQYF.

The V and J genes are TRBV6-6 and TRBJ2-4, with D maybe TRBD1 (6 bases). Trimming pared 2 bases from V and 4 bases from J, leaving 9 bases between. The CDR3 has 14 residues. Germline values: CDR1 MNHNY, CDR2 SVGAGI (reference sequence). CDR3 loop: CASSYPGQKNIQYF. CDR3 bases: TGTGCCAGCAGTTACCCCGGACAGAAAAACATTCAGTACTTC.

This clone was seen once. This chain links TRBV11-2 with TRBJ1-5; TRBD1 might be the D (5 bases). Germline V CDR1 and CDR2: SGHAT, FQNNGV. V lost 4 bases to trimming and J lost 5 bases, with 15 bases between them. This CDR3 region has 15 residues. Here the CDR3 DNA reads TGTGCCAGCAGCTCCTGGGACCCGGGGGATCAGCCCCAGCATTTT. Translated: CASSSWDPGDQPQHF.

The count of this clone is one. The chain joins TRBV2 to TRBJ1-5, with 8 bases matching TRBD1. This CDR3 has 17 amino acids. CDR1 SNHLY and CDR2 FYNNEI come from the germline V gene. The V segment lost 5 bases and the J segment 0 bases; nucleotides outside the gene matches: 9. The CDR3 nucleotides are TGTGCCAGCAGTTACGCCGGGACAGGTTATAGCAATCAGCCCCAGCATTTT. Amino acid sequence: CASSYAGTGYSNQPQHF.

V gene TRBV2 combines with J gene TRBJ1-5; D is perhaps TRBD1 (5 bases). Germline V gene lookup returns CDR1 SNHLY and CDR2 FYNNEI. V was shortened by 6 bases and J by 5 bases, with 8 bases between the two germline ends. The CDR3 is 12 residues long. CDR3 in amino acids: CASSQGHQPQHF. DNA for the CDR3: TGTGCCAGCAGCCAGGGACATCAGCCCCAGCATTTT.

The chain combines TRBV7-2 with TRBJ1-6; D may be TRBD1 (5 bases). The CDR3 length is 14 residues. The V gene's germline CDR1 is SGHTA and CDR2 FQGNSA. The germline V and J ends were trimmed by 3 bases and 7 bases, with 10 bases remaining between them. CDR3 amino acids: CASSLGPTNSPLHF. The DNA of the CDR3 is TGTGCCAGCAGCTTGGGACCGACGAATTCACCCCTCCACTTT.

V is TRBV27 and J is TRBJ1-5; tentative D call: TRBD1 (5 bases). The CDR3 spans 14 residues. Trimming stripped 4 bases from V and 4 bases from J, with 11 bases between. Germline loops: CDR1 MNHEY, CDR2 SMNVEV (reference sequence). The CDR3 loop is CASSWGQGNQPQHF. The CDR3 DNA sequence: TGTGCCAGCAGTTGGGGTCAGGGAAATCAGCCCCAGCATTTT.

The rearrangement joins TRBV19 to TRBJ1-2; tentative D call: TRBD1 (6 bases). The V and J ends lost 4 bases and 4 bases respectively, with 16 bases between them. The CDR3 has 15 residues. Germline V gene sequence: CDR1 LNHDA, CDR2 SQIVND (reference sequence). The DNA of the CDR3 is TGTGCCAGTAGTACAACAGGGAGCCCATTCTATGGCTACACCTTC. This codes for CASSTTGSPFYGYTF.

The genes are TRBV5-1 and TRBJ2-1; D uncertain. The CDR3 contains 12 residues. V lost 4 bases and J 4 bases, leaving 6 bases between the germline ends. CDR1 and CDR2 from the germline V gene are SGHRS and YFSETQ. CDR3 DNA sequence: TGCGCCAGCAGCATGGCGTACAATGAGCAGTTCTTC. It encodes CASSMAYNEQFF.

V and J are TRBV4-2 and TRBJ2-5; tentatively, D is TRBD2 (6 bases). Per germline, CDR1 LGHNA and CDR2 YNFKEQ. This CDR3 comprises 17 residues. With 0 bases removed from V and 4 bases from J, the gap between germline ends came to 18 bases. This CDR3 reads CASSQDHVGLPLETQYF. In nucleotides, the CDR3 is TGTGCCAGCAGCCAAGATCACGTGGGACTCCCGCTAGAGACCCAGTACTTC.

The CDR3: CASSIGATSGRNEQYF. CDR3 in DNA: TGTGCCAGTAGTATAGGAGCGACTAGCGGGAGGAACGAGCAGTACTTC. This rearrangement joins TRBV19 to TRBJ2-7; TRBD2 matches at 13 bases. Germline CDR1 LNHDA, CDR2 SQIVND (reference sequence). The CDR3 sequence is 16 residues long. Trimming took 1 base from V and 5 from J; bases not matched to a gene: 5.

On this clone: A clone one base away is much larger, so this may be a read error. Other DNA sequences within the sample encode an identical CDR3. The chain recombines TRBV5-1 with TRBJ2-2; the D gene is possibly TRBD1 (5 bases). The CDR3 sequence is 14 residues long. The germline V gene has CDR1 SGHRS and CDR2 YFSETQ. V lost 0 bases to trimming and J lost 4 bases, with 7 bases between them. The CDR3 coding sequence is TGCGCCAGCAGCTTGGGACAGACCACCGGGGAGCTGTTTTTT. It encodes CASSLGQTTGELFF.

V usage is TRBV30 and J usage is TRBJ2-3; possible D gene TRBD1, 5 bases. Between the trimmed V and J ends, which lost 7 bases and 0 bases, there was a span of 14 bases. Per the germline V gene, CDR1 is GTSNPN and CDR2 is SVGIG (reference sequence). The CDR3 totals 14 residues. CDR3 in DNA: TGTGCCTTGAAGACAGTTTCTAGCACAGATACGCAGTATTTT. Protein product: CALKTVSSTDTQYF.